Following are 14 T cell receptor beta chains from one sample sequenced in a study of cytotoxic CD8 clonotypes in ibrutinib-treated CLL. Clones were sequenced by immunoSEQ multiplex PCR, and TCRdb holds only the in-frame ones, with some missing. The sample lists tens of thousands of clones; around 79% were seen once. This specimen was PBMCs, taken before ibrutinib treatment. Source of these receptors: a human donor with chronic lymphocytic leukemia.

The V call is TRBV7-3, the J call TRBJ2-5; D might be TRBD1 or TRBD2, each matching 5 bases. The CDR3 is 15 amino acids. Germline V gene data show CDR1 as SGHTA and CDR2 as FQGTGA. The V end lost 3 bases, the J end lost 4 bases, and 15 bases lay between the germline ends. The CDR3 nucleotides are TGTGCCAGCAGCTTGACACCGGGACGGAGAGAGACCCAGTACTTC. Translation: CASSLTPGRRETQYF.

The chain carries TRBV7-9 and TRBJ1-1; no firm D call. CDR3 length equals 12 residues. The germline V gene encodes CDR1 SEHNR and CDR2 FQNEAQ (reference sequence). Trimming took 4 bases from V and 0 from J, leaving 3 bases between them. This CDR3 is CASSSVNTEAFF. DNA of the CDR3: TGTGCCAGCAGCTCGGTGAACACTGAAGCTTTCTTT.

The chain has TRBV20-1 and TRBJ2-7; a weak D match, TRBD1 (5 bases). The length of the CDR3 is 11 residues. Per germline, CDR1 DFQATT and CDR2 SNEGSKA (reference sequence). The germline V and J ends were trimmed by 6 bases and 3 bases, with 9 bases remaining between them. The CDR3 spells CSARRGYEQYF. The CDR3 DNA sequence: TGCAGTGCCAGAAGGGGCTACGAGCAGTACTTC.

In its sample, this clone was seen a few times. The chain recombines TRBV4-1 with TRBJ1-2; no reliable D call. The CDR3 is 14 residues long. CDR1 and CDR2 from the germline V gene are MGHRA and YSYEKL. V lost 8 bases, J lost 3 bases, and 16 bases lay in between. CDR3 region: CASRERHRDYGYTF. For the CDR3, the DNA is TGCGCCAGCCGCGAAAGGCACCGAGACTATGGCTACACCTTC.

The V gene is TRBV19, the J gene TRBJ2-7; 9 bases are a match to TRBD1. Per the germline V gene, CDR1 is LNHDA and CDR2 is SQIVND (reference sequence). The CDR3 length is 14 residues. J was trimmed by 3 bases and V by 4 bases; bases with no gene match: 4. CDR3 protein: CASSTGQGNYEQYF. The CDR3, as DNA: TGTGCCAGTAGTACCGGACAGGGGAACTACGAGCAGTACTTC.

V usage is TRBV14 and J usage is TRBJ2-1; tentatively, D is TRBD2 (5 bases). The CDR3 extends over 18 amino acids. Trimming pared 0 bases from V and 6 bases from J, leaving 21 bases between. CDR1 SGHDN and CDR2 FVKESK come from the germline V gene. The CDR3 region is CASSQERSGSLAGNEQFF. The CDR3, as DNA: TGTGCCAGCAGCCAAGAGCGTTCGGGCAGCCTAGCCGGCAATGAGCAGTTCTTC.

The CDR3 bases are TGTGCCAGCAGGGGGACAGGGGGTCAGCCCCAGCATTTT. It is translated as CASRGTGGQPQHF. This chain joins TRBV2 and TRBJ1-5; 11 bases are a match to TRBD1. Trimming removed 6 bases from V and 6 bases from J; junction bases left unmatched: 1. The CDR3 sequence is 13 residues long. Germline V gives CDR1 SNHLY, CDR2 FYNNEI. Together with reference TRBV2 and TRBJ1-5, the CDR3 gives the full variable domain: EPEVTQTPSHQVTQMGQEVILRCVPISNHLYFYWYRQILGQKVEFLVSFYNNEISEKSEIFDDQFSVERPDGSNFTLKIRSTKLEDSAMYFCASRGTGGQPQHFGDGTRLSIL.

This chain joins TRBV19 and TRBJ1-5, with 10 bases fitting TRBD1. Unmatched junction bases numbered 10, after V lost 5 bases and J lost 6 bases. Germline CDR1 reads LNHDA; CDR2 reads SQIVND (reference sequence). This CDR3 is built from 16 residues. DNA of the CDR3: TGTGCCAGTAGTGTTTCCCGGGACAGGGGAAGTCAGCCCCAGCATTTT. This encodes CASSVSRDRGSQPQHF.

The CDR3, as DNA: TGTGCCAGCAGCTCGACTAGCGGGGACTACGAGCAGTACTTC. Its translation: CASSSTSGDYEQYF. The chain links TRBV11-2 to TRBJ2-7, with 11 nucleotides matching TRBD2. The CDR3 runs 14 residues. Trimming at V came to 4 bases and at J to 3 bases, leaving 2 bases not matched to a gene. The germline CDR1 and CDR2 sequences are SGHAT and FQNNGV.

This clone was seen only a few times. The CDR3 nucleotides are TGTGCCAGCAGTGCCCGGACTCCCGACTCTGGAAACACCATATATTTT. It encodes CASSARTPDSGNTIYF. The genes are TRBV6-6 and TRBJ1-3; D uncertain. V dropped 5 bases and J dropped 0 bases, with 14 bases sitting between them. This CDR3 contains 16 residues. Looked up from germline, CDR1 is MNHNY and CDR2 is SVGAGI (reference sequence).

This clone was counted only a few times. The chain combines TRBV30 with TRBJ1-4; the D is unclear. Trimming pared 1 base from V and 0 bases from J, leaving 12 bases between. Germline CDR1 is GTSNPN and CDR2 is SVGIG (reference sequence). The CDR3 contains 16 residues. The CDR3 loop is CAWSDSFLATNEKLFF. In DNA, the CDR3 is TGTGCCTGGAGTGACAGCTTTCTTGCAACTAATGAAAAACTGTTTTTT.

This chain links TRBV6-1 with TRBJ1-1; D remains unclear. CDR3 length: 13 amino acids. Trimming took 10 bases from V and 3 from J, leaving 15 bases between them. Germline assignment: CDR1 MNHNS and CDR2 SASEGT. CDR3 bases: TGTGCCATAAACAATCAGGTTCACACTGAAGCTTTCTTT. This codes for CAINNQVHTEAFF.

This chain uses TRBV21-1 with TRBJ1-5; the table gives TRBD1 as D, unverified against the DNA. TRBV21-1 is noted as a pseudogene. The CDR3 is 19 amino acids. For the CDR3, the DNA is TGTGCCAGCAGCAAGGTCGAGACAGGGGTAAAGGAAGAGGATCAGCCCCAGCATTTT. Its protein product is CASSKVETGVKEEDQPQHF.

This clone was picked up a small number of times. This chain uses TRBV10-3 with TRBJ1-2; D gene unclear. Germline values: CDR1 ENHRY, CDR2 SYGVKD. The length of the CDR3 is 13 residues. V was pared by 5 bases and J by 2 bases, with 9 bases between. The CDR3 DNA is TGTGCCATCAGTTCGGGATCCAACTATGGCTACACCTTC. It translates to CAISSGSNYGYTF.